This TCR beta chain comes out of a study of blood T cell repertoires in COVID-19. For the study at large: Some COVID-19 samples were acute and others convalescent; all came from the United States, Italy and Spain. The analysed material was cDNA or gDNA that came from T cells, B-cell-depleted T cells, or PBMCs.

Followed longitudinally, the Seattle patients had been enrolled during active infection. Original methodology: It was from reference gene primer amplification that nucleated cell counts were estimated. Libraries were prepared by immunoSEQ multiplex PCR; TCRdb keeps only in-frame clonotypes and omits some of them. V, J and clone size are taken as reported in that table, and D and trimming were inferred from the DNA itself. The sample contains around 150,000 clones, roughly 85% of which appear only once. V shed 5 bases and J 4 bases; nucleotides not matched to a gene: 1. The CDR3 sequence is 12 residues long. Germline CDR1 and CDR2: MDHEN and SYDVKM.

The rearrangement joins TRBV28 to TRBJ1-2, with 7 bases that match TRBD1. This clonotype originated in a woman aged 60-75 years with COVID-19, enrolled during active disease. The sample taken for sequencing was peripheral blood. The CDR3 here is CASSEGAYGYTF. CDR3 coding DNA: TGTGCCAGCAGTGAGGGGGCCTATGGCTACACCTTC.